One sample yielded the 5 T cell receptor beta chains listed below, sequenced in a study of blood T cell repertoires in COVID-19. This table comes from immunoSEQ multiplex PCR, and its TCRdb copy is limited to in-frame clones, with some not included. The sample lists under 400,000 clones; around 87% were seen once. Sequences were obtained from PBMCs or T cells enriched from blood (not recorded which). Receptor source: a man aged 40-49 years in a cohort exposed to, infected with or recovered from COVID-19 (not recorded which).

CDR3 sequence: CASSPQGQGFGYTF. DNA for the CDR3: TGTGCCAGCAGTCCACAGGGACAGGGATTTGGCTACACCTTC. V usage is TRBV28 and J usage is TRBJ1-2; 9 bases match TRBD1. The trim removed 5 bases at V and 7 bases at J, leaving 8 bases unmatched. CDR3 size: 14 residues. CDR1 and CDR2 from the germline V gene are MDHEN and SYDVKM.

This chain connects TRBV28 to TRBJ1-1, with D perhaps TRBD1 (6 bases). CDR1 is MDHEN, CDR2 SYDVKM, per germline. V lost 6 bases, J lost 2 bases, and 16 bases lay in between. This CDR3 has 15 residues. CDR3 sequence: CASSPGQQTNTEAFF. Written as DNA, the CDR3 is TGTGCCAGCAGCCCTGGACAGCAAACAAACACTGAAGCTTTCTTT. Combining the CDR3 with reference TRBV28 and TRBJ1-1 gives the whole variable domain DVKVTQSSRYLVKRTGEKVFLECVQDMDHENMFWYRQDPGLGLRLIYFSYDVKMKEKGDIPEGYSVSREKKERFSLILESASTNQTSMYLCASSPGQQTNTEAFFGQGTRLTVV.

Note on this clone: Distinct nucleotide sequences in the sample also encode this CDR3. This chain uses TRBV28 with TRBJ1-3, with D possibly TRBD1 on 5 matching bases. Trimming shortened V by 5 bases and J by 0 bases, and 11 bases separated the two germline ends. The CDR3 spans 15 residues. Germline V gives CDR1 MDHEN, CDR2 SYDVKM. The CDR3 DNA sequence: TGTGCCAGCAGTCCCCGCGGGGGCTCTGGAAACACCATATATTTT. The encoded protein is CASSPRGGSGNTIYF.

The chain recombines TRBV2 with TRBJ1-3; D is uncertain. The CDR3 consists of 13 residues. The V gene's germline CDR1 is SNHLY and CDR2 FYNNEI. Between the trimmed V and J ends, which lost 9 bases and 0 bases, there was a span of 9 bases. CDR3 nucleotide sequence: TGTGCCAGTGTCGGCGGCTCTGGAAACACCATATATTTT. Protein product: CASVGGSGNTIYF.

This clone was found a few times. The chain has TRBV30 and TRBJ1-3; TRBD1 might be the D (6 bases). The length of the CDR3 is 15 residues. V shed 2 bases and J shed 0 bases, with 11 bases lying between them. Germline CDR1 and CDR2: GTSNPN and SVGIG (reference sequence). CDR3 DNA sequence: TGTGCCTGGAGTCGTGGACAGTCCTCTGGAAACACCATATATTTT. Its protein product is CAWSRGQSSGNTIYF.